This T cell receptor (beta chain) appears in the sequencing data of a study of ipilimumab plus nivolumab after autologous stem cell transplantation. Study-level points and caveats: Authors suggest TCR repertoire, Treg phenotype and gut microbiota support further study.

Worth noting for this clone: Its antigen is not identified.

The CDR3 consists of 16 residues. Trimming cost V 0 bases and J 4 bases; bases outside gene matches: 8. In germline, CDR1 is LNHNV, CDR2 YYDKDF (reference sequence). Profiling relied on immunoSEQ multiplex PCR, and the TCRdb table lists in-frame clones only, not all of them. The sample shows approximately 1,900 clones, roughly 78% of them seen only once. This rearrangement joins TRBV15 to TRBJ2-7; 8 nucleotides line up with TRBD1. The sequence was collected from a male donor with multiple myeloma. This specimen consisted of PBMCs, obtained in a trial of ipilimumab plus nivolumab as post-transplant consolidation. The CDR3 bases are TGTGCCACCAGCAGAGATCTCGGGACAGGATATTACGAGCAGTACTTC. Amino acid sequence: CATSRDLGTGYYEQYF. Complete variable domain (other parts from reference TRBV15 and TRBJ2-7): DAMVIQNPRYQVTQFGKPVTLSCSQTLNHNVMYWYQQKSSQAPKLLFHYYDKDFNNEADTPDNFQSRRPNTSFCFLDIRSPGLGDTAMYLCATSRDLGTGYYEQYFGPGTRLTVT.